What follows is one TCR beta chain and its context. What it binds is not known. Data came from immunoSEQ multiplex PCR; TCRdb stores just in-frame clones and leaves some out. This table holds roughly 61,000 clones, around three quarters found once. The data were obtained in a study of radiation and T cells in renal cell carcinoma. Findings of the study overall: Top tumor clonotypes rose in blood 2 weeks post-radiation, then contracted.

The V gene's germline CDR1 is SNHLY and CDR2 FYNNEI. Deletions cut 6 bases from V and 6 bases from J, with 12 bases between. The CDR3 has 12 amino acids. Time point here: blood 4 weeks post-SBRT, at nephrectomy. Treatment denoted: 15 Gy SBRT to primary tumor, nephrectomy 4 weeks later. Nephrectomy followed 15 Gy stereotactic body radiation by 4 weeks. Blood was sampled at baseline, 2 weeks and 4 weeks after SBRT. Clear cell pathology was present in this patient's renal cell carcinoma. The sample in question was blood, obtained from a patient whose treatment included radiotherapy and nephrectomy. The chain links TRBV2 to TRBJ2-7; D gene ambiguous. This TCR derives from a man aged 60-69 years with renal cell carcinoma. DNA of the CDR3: TGTGCCAGCAGCCTGCCCCCGGCCGAGCAGTACGTC. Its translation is CASSLPPAEQYV.